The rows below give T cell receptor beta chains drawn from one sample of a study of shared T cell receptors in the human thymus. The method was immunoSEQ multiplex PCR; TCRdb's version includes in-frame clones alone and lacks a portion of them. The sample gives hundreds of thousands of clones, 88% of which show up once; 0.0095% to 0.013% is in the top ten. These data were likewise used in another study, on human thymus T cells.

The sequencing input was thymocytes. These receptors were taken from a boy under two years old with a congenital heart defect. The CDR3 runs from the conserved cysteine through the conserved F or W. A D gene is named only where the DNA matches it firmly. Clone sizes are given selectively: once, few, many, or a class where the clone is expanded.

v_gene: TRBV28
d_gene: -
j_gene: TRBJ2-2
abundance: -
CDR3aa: CASSFKPREAGELFF
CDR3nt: TGTGCCAGCAGTTTTAAGCCCCGCGAGGCCGGGGAGCTGTTTTTT

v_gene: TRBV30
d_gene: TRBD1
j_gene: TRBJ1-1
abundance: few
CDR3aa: CAWSVRGQGLYGTEAFF
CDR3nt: TGTGCCTGGAGTGTACGGGGACAGGGACTCTATGGCACTGAAGCTTTCTTT

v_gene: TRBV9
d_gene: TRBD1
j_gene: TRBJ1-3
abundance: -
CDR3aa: CASSAGQGRNTIYF
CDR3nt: TGTGCCAGCAGCGCCGGACAGGGCCGAAACACCATATATTTT

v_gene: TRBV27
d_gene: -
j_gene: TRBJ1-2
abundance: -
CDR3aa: CASSLSLTDNYGYTF
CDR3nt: TGTGCCAGCAGTTTATCCCTGACAGACAACTATGGCTACACCTTC

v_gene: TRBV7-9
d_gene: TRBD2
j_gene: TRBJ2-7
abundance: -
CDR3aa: CASSHMSGTPNEQYF
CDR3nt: TGTGCCAGCAGCCATATGAGCGGGACCCCCAACGAGCAGTACTTC

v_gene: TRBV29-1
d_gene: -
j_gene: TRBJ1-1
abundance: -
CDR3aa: CSVGVTEAFF
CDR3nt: TGCAGCGTCGGGGTGACTGAAGCTTTCTTT

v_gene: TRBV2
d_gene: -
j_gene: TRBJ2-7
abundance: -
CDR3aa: CASSDRHLYYEQYF
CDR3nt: TGTGCCAGCAGTGATCGACACTTATACTACGAGCAGTACTTC

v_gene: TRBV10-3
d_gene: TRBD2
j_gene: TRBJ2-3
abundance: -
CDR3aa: CAIRSLCGGSTDTQYF
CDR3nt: TGTGCCATCAGGTCCCTTTGCGGGGGTAGCACAGATACGCAGTATTTT

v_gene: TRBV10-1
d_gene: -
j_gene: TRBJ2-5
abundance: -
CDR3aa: CASSESRPAVETQYF
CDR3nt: TGCGCCAGCAGTGAATCCCGTCCTGCGGTGGAGACCCAGTACTTC

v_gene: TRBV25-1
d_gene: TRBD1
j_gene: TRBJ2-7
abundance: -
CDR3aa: CASSGDRDDEQYF
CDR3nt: TGTGCCAGCAGTGGAGACAGGGACGACGAGCAGTACTTC

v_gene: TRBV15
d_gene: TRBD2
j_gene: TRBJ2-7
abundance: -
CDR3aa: CATSRDLAGGSYEQYF
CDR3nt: TGTGCCACCAGCAGAGATCTAGCGGGAGGGTCCTACGAGCAGTACTTC

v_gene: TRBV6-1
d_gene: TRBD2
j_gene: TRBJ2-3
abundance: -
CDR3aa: CASSRLAGDTDTQYF
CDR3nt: TGTGCCAGCTCCCGACTAGCGGGAGACACAGATACGCAGTATTTT

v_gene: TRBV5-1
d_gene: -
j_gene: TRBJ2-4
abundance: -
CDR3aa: CASSPLVVPKNIQYF
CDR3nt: TGCGCCAGCAGCCCACTGGTGGTTCCCAAAAACATTCAGTACTTC

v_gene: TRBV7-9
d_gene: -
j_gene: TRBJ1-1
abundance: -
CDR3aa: CASRENQVNTEAFF
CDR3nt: TGTGCCAGCAGGGAAAACCAGGTGAACACTGAAGCTTTCTTT

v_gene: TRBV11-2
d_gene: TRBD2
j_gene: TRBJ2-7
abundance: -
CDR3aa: CASSLLAGISYEQYF
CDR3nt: TGTGCCAGCAGCTTACTAGCGGGAATCTCCTACGAGCAGTACTTC

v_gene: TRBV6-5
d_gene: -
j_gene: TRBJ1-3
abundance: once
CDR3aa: CASSRYLMSGNTIYF
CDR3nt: TGTGCCAGCAGTCGATACTTGATGTCTGGAAACACCATATATTTT

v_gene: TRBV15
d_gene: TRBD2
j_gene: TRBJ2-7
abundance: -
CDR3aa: CATSGGTSGSNEQYF
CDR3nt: TGTGCCACCAGCGGCGGGACTAGCGGGAGTAACGAGCAGTACTTC

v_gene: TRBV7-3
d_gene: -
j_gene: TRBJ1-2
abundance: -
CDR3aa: CASSLKTGQGYTF
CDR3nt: TGTGCCAGCAGCCTAAAGACAGGTCAGGGCTACACCTTC

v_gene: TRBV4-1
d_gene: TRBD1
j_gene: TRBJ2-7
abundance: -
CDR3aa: CASSQAMDRGSYEQYF
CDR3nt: TGCGCCAGCAGCCAAGCCATGGACAGGGGCTCCTACGAGCAGTACTTC

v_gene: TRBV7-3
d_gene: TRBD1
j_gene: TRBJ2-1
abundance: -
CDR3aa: CASSPLTGSEQFF
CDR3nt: TGTGCCAGCAGCCCTCTGACAGGGTCTGAGCAGTTCTTC

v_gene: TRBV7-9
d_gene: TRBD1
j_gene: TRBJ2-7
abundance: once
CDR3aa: CASSPRDRAWEQYF
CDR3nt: TGTGCCAGCAGCCCCCGGGACAGGGCTTGGGAGCAGTACTTC

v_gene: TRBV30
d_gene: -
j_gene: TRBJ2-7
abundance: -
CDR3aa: CAWIDFYEQYF
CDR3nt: TGTGCCTGGATAGACTTCTACGAGCAGTACTTC

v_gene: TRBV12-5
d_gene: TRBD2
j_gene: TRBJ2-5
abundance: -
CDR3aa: CASGLREREGRQETQYF
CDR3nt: TGTGCTAGTGGTTTGAGGGAGCGGGAGGGCCGCCAAGAGACCCAGTACTTC

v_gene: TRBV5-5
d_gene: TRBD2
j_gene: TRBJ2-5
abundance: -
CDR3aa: CASSSRREGRETQYF
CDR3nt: TGTGCCAGCAGTTCGAGGCGGGAGGGCCGGGAGACCCAGTACTTC

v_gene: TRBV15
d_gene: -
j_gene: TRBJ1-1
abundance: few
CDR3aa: CATSSAAARGRTEAFF
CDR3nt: TGTGCCACCAGCAGTGCGGCGGCCCGGGGTAGGACTGAAGCTTTCTTT

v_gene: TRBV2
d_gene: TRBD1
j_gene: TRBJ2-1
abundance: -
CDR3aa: CASSAGQGTYNEQFF
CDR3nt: TGTGCCAGCAGCGCCGGACAGGGGACCTACAATGAGCAGTTCTTC

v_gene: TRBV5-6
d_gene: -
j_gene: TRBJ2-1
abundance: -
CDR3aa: CASSRETGRRLNNEQFF
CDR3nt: TGTGCCAGCAGCCGCGAGACAGGTCGTCGCCTTAACAATGAGCAGTTCTTC

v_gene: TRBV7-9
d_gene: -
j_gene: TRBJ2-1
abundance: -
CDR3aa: CASSTNRALSSYNEQFF
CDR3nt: TGTGCCAGCAGCACAAACAGGGCTCTAAGCTCCTACAATGAGCAGTTCTTC

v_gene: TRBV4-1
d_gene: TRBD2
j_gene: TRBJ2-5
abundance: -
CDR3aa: CASSPRLGGVQETQYF
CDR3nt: TGCGCCAGCAGCCCCAGGCTGGGGGGGGTCCAAGAGACCCAGTACTTC

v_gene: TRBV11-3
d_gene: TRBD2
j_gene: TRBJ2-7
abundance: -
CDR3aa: CASSFGLAGALGEQYF
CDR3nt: TGTGCCAGCAGCTTTGGACTAGCGGGAGCTCTGGGCGAGCAGTACTTC

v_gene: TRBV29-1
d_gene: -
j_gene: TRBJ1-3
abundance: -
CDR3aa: CSVALGAASLRNTIYF
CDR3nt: TGCAGCGTCGCCCTTGGGGCAGCCTCTCTAAGAAACACCATATATTTT

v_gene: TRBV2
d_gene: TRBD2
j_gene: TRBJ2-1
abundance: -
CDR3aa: CASSVGLTSVRYNEQFF
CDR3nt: TGTGCCAGCAGTGTAGGCCTAACTAGCGTAAGATACAATGAGCAGTTCTTC

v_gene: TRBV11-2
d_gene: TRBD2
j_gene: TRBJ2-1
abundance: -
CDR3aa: CASSPSGGHVSDEQFF
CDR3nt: TGTGCCAGCAGCCCATCGGGGGGGCACGTTAGCGATGAGCAGTTCTTC

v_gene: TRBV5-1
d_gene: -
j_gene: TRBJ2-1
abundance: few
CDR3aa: CASSLAGSRDFDEQFF
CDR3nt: TGCGCCAGCAGCTTGGCGGGCTCACGGGATTTCGATGAGCAGTTCTTC

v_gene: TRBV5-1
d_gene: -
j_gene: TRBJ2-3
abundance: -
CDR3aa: CASSLLGTDTQYF
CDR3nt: TGCGCCAGCAGCTTGCTTGGCACAGATACGCAGTATTTT

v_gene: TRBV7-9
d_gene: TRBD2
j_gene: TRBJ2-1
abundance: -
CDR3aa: CASSLALAGARRDYNEQFF
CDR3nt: TGTGCCAGCAGCTTAGCCCTAGCGGGGGCAAGGCGGGACTACAATGAGCAGTTCTTC

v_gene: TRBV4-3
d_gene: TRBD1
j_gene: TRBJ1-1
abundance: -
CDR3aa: CASSQTGATEAFF
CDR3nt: TGCGCCAGCAGCCAAACAGGGGCCACTGAAGCTTTCTTT

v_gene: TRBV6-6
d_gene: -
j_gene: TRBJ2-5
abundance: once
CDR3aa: CASSALGGETQYF
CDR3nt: TGTGCCAGCAGCGCACTGGGGGGAGAGACCCAGTACTTC

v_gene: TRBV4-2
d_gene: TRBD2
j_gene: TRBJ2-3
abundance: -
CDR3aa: CASSQLAGEVDTQYF
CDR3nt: TGTGCCAGCAGCCAACTAGCGGGGGAGGTAGATACGCAGTATTTT

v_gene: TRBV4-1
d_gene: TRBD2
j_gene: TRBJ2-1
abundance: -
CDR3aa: CASSPGTSVYNEQFF
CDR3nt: TGCGCCAGCAGTCCCGGGACTAGCGTATACAATGAGCAGTTCTTC

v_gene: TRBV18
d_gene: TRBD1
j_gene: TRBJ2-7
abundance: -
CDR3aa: CASSPKDRDAYEQYF
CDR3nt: TGTGCCAGCTCACCGAAGGACAGGGACGCCTACGAGCAGTACTTC

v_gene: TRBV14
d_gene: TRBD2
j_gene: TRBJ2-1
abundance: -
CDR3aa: CASSHLPGLIYNEQFF
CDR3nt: TGTGCCAGCAGCCATTTACCGGGACTAATCTACAATGAGCAGTTCTTC

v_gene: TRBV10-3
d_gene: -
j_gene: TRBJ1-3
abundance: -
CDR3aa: CAISSGNTIYF
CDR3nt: TGTGCCATCAGTTCGGGAAACACCATATATTTT